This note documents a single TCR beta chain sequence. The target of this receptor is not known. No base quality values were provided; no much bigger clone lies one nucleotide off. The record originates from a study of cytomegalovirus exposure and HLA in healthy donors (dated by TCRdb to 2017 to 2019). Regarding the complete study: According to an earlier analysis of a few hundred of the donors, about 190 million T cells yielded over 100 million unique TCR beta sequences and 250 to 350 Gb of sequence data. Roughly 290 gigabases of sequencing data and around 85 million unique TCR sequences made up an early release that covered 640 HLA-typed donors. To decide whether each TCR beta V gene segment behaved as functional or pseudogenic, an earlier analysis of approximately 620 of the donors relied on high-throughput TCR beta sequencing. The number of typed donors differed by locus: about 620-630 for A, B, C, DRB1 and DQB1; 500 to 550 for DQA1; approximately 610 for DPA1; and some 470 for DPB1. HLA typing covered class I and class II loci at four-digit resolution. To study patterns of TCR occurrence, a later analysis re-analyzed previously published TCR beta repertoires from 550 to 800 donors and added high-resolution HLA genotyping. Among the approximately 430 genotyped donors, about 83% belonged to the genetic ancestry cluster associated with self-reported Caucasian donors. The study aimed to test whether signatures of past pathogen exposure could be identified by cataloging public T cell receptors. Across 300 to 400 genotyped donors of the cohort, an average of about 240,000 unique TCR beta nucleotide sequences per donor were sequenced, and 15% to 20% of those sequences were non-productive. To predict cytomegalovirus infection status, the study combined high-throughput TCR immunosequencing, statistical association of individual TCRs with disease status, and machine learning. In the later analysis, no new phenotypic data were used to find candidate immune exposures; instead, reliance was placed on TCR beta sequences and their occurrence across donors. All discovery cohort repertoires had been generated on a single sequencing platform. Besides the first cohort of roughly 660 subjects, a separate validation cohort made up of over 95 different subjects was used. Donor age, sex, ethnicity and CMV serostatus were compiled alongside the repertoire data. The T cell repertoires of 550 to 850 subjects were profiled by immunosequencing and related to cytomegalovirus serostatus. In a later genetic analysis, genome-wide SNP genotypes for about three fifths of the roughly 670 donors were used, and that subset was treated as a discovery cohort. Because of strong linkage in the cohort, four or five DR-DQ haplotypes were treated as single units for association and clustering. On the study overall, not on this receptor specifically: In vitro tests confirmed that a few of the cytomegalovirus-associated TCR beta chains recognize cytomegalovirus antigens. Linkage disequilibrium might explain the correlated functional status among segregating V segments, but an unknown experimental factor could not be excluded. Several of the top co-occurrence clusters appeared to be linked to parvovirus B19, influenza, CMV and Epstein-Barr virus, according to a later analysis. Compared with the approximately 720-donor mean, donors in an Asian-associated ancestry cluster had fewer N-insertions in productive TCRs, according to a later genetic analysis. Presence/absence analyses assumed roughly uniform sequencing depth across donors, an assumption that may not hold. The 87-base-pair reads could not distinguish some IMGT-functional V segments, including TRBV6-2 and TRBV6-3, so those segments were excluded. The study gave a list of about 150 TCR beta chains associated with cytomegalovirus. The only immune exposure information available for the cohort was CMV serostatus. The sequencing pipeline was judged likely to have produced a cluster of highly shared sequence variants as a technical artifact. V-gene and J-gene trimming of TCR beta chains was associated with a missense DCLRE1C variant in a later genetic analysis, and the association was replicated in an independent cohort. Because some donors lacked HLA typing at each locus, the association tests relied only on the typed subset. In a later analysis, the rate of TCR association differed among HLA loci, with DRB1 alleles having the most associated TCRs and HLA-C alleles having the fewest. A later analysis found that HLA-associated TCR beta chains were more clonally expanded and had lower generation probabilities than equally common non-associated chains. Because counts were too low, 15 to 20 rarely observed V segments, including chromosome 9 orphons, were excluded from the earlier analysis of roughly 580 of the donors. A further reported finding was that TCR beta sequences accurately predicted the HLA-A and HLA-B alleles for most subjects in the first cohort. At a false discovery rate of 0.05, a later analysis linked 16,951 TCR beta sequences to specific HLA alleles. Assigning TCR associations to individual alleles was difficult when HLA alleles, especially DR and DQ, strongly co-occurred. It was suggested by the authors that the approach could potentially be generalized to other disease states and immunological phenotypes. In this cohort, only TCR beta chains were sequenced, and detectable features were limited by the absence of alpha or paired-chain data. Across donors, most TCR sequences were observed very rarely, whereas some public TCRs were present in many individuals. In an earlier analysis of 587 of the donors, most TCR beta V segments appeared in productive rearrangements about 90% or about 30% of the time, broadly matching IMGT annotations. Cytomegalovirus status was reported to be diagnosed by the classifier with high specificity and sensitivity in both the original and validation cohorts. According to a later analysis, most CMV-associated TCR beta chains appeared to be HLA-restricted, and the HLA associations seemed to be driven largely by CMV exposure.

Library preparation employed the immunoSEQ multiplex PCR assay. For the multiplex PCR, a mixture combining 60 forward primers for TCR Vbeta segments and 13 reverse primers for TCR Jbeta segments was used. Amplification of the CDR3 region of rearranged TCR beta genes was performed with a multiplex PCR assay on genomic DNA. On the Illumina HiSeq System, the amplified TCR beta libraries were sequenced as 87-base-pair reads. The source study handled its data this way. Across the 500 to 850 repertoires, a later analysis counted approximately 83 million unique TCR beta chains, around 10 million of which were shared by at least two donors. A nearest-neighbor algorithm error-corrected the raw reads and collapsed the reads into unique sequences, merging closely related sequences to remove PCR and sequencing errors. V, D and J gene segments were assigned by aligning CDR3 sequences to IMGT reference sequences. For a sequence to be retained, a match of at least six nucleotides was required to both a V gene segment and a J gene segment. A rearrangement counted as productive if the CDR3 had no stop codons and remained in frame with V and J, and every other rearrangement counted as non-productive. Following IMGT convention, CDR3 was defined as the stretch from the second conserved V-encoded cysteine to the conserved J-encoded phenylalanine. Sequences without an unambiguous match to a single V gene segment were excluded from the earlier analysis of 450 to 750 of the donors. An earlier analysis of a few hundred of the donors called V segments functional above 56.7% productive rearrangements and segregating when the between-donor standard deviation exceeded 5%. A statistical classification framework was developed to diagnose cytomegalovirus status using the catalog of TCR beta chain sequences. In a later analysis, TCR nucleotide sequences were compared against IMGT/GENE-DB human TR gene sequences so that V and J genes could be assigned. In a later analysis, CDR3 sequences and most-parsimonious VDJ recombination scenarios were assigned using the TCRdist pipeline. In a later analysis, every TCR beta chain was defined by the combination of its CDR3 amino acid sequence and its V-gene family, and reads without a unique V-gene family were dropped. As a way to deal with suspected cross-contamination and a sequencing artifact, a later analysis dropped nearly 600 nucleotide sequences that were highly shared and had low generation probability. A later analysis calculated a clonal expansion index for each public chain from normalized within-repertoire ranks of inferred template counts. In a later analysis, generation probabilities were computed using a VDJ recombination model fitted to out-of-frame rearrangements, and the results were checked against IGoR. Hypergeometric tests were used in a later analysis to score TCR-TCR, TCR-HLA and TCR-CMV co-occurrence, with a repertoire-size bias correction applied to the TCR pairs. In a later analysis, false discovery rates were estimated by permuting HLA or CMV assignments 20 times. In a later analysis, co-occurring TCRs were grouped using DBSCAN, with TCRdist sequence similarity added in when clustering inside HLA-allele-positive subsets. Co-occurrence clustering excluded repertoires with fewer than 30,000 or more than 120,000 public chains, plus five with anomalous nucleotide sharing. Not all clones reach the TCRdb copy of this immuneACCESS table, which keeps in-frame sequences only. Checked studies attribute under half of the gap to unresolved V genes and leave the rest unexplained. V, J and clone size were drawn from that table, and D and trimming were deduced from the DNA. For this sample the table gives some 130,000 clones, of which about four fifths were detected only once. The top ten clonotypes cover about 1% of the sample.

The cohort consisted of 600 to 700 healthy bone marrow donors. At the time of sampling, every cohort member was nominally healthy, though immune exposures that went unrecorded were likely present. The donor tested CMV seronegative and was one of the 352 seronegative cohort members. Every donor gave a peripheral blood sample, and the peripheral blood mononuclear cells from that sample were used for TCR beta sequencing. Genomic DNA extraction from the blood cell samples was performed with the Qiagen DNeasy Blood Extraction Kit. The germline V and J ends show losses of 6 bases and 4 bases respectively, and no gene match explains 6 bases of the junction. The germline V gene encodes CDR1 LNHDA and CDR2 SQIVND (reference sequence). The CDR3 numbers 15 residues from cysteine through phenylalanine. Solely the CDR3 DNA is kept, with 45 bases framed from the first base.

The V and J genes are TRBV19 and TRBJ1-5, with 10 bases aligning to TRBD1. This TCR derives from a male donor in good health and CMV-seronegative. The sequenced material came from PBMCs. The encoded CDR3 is CASSPTGGRNQPQHF. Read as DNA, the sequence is TGTGCCAGTAGCCCGACAGGGGGCAGGAATCAGCCCCAGCATTTT.